This T cell receptor (beta chain) was observed in a study of T cells in Graves' hyperthyroidism and ophthalmopathy. RNA transcripts gave rise to amplified TCR beta CDR3 regions. HTBI primers were used for first-round RT-PCR of the TCR CDR3. MiXCR was run by TCRdb on the multiplex PCR reads, yielding one entry per CDR3 protein. Among about 600,000 distinct CDR3 sequences listed, approximately 15% were seen once. The table lists this clonotype with many counts. V dropped 2 bases and J dropped 4 bases, with 11 bases sitting between them. Germline CDR1 is SNHLY and CDR2 is FYNNEI. The CDR3 has 14 residues.

Sequenced: blood. This receptor was taken from a woman between 40 and 50 years old with Graves' ophthalmopathy. The chain combines TRBV2 with TRBJ2-5; no firm D call. CDR3 sequence (DNA): TGTGCCAGCAGTGAAACGGAATCTTTAGAGACCCAGTACTTC. It translates to CASSETESLETQYF.